Shown below are 22 T cell receptor beta chains from a single sample sequenced in a study of blood T cells in healthy people across ages (dated by TCRdb to the mid-2010s). Library preparation used 5' RACE. Sequenced on an Illumina HiSeq 2500. A second about 6 to 11 cycle PCR used a sample-barcoded 5' primer and a J-beta primer mix. The raw public data were reprocessed by TCRdb itself: fastp quality trimming at Q25, MiXCR clonotype calling, in-frame beta chains only. Rows with a matching CDR3 protein are joined into one entry that keeps the most common DNA and genes. Here the sample has some 760,000 distinct CDR3 sequences; around 25% occur a single time. 9.4% of the sample is in the top ten clones. The same sample was also studied in work on T cells of mothers and their children.

Specimen: blood. These receptors were obtained from a boy between 10 and 17 years old in good health.

This clonotype came up a few times. The chain carries TRBV20-1 and TRBJ2-3, with TRBD1 matching over 7 bases. The junction had 8 bases not matched to a gene; V was cut back by 6 bases and J by 2 bases. Per germline, CDR1 DFQATT and CDR2 SNEGSKA (reference sequence). This CDR3 has 14 residues. This chain's CDR3 is CSAQGGPSTDTQYF. The DNA of the CDR3 is TGCAGTGCGCAAGGGGGCCCGTCCACAGATACGCAGTATTTT.

This chain connects TRBV6-5 to TRBJ1-1; 9 bases are a match to TRBD1. J gave up 13 bases and V 11 bases, and 14 bases lay outside the gene matches. The CDR3 totals 12 residues. Germline V gene sequence: CDR1 MNHEY, CDR2 SVGAGI. This CDR3 reads CASKGTGRWDFF. The CDR3 nucleotides read TGTGCCTCAAAGGGGACAGGGAGGTGGGATTTCTTT.

This clonotype was detected only a few times. The CDR3 DNA follows: TGTGCCAGCAGCGCCGGGACTAGCGCCTCCTACGAGCAGTACTTC. Its translation: CASSAGTSASYEQYF. The chain employs TRBV9 and TRBJ2-7; the match to TRBD2 covers 10 bases. This CDR3 contains 15 residues. Per the germline V gene, CDR1 is SGDLS and CDR2 is YYNGEE. V lost 3 bases and J lost 0; bases outside the gene matches: 3.

This clonotype was observed a few times. The rearrangement uses TRBV27 and TRBJ2-5; 11 bases align to TRBD2. Germline CDR1 and CDR2: MNHEY and SMNVEV (reference sequence). V gave up 6 bases and J gave up 0 bases; unmatched junction bases: 3. This CDR3 is 15 amino acids long. CDR3 sequence reads: CASSSTSGDQETQYF. The CDR3 coding sequence is TGTGCCAGCAGCTCGACTAGCGGGGACCAAGAGACCCAGTACTTC.

This clonotype appeared a few times. Germline is not matched at one junction end, which may reflect a read error. CDR3 residues: CASSHLPGTAYNGQFF. CDR3 sequence (DNA): TGCGCCAGCAGCCACCTACCCGGGACAGCTTACAATGGGCAGTTCTTC. The chain links TRBV4-1 to TRBJ2-1; 7 bases are shared with TRBD1. The CDR3 runs to 16 residues. CDR1 MGHRA and CDR2 YSYEKL come from the germline V gene.

This clonotype was seen only a few times. This sequence joins TRBV3-1 and TRBJ2-3; D gene ambiguous. Germline CDR1 and CDR2: LGHDT and YNNKEL (reference sequence). Trimming left V 2 bases short and J 2 bases short, with 11 bases between. This CDR3 is 15 amino acids long. The CDR3 reads CASSQTPGSTDTQYF. CDR3 in DNA: TGTGCCAGCAGCCAAACTCCCGGGTCCACAGATACGCAGTATTTT.

This clonotype was picked up a small number of times. This chain uses TRBV6-2 or TRBV6-3 with TRBJ1-5; tentative D call: TRBD1 (5 bases). CDR3 length: 13 amino acids. Trimming left V 7 bases short and J 4 bases short, with 11 bases between. Germline V gene sequence: CDR1 MNHEY, CDR2 SVGEGT. CDR3 amino acids: CASTFGGNQPQHF. In nucleotides, the CDR3 is TGTGCCAGCACCTTCGGGGGAAATCAGCCCCAGCATTTT.

The J gene is TRBJ2-5, the V gene TRBV21-1. The DNA matches TRBJ2-7 better at its end, which makes the J call doubtful. TRBV21-1 is shown as a pseudogene. The CDR3 runs 15 residues. CDR3 coding DNA: TGTGCCAGCAGCAAAGAGAGGCTGGTATCCTACGAGCAGTACTTC. Its protein is CASSKERLVSYEQYF.

V and J are TRBV5-1 and TRBJ2-5; D is uncertain. The better agreement between TRBJ2-1 and the DNA end casts doubt on the J call. Germline V gene sequence: CDR1 SGHRS, CDR2 YFSETQ. CDR3 size: 13 residues. As DNA, the CDR3 is TGCGCCAGCAGCTTGTGGGAAAACAATGAGCAGTTCTTC. This translates into CASSLWENNEQFF.

CDR3 DNA: TGTGCTAGTGGTTTGGTGGATCCAGCAGTGACCCAGTACTTC. The encoded protein is CASGLVDPAVTQYF. The chain links TRBV12-5 to TRBJ2-5; D unresolved. The CDR3 has 14 residues. CDR1 is LGHNT, CDR2 FRNRAP, per germline. Trimming cost V 0 bases and J 7 bases, with 12 bases left between them.

The chain uses TRBV14 and TRBJ2-2; D may be TRBD1 (6 bases). The CDR3 is made up of 16 amino acids. CDR1 is SGHDN, CDR2 FVKESK, per germline. The V and J ends lost 4 bases and 5 bases respectively, with 17 bases between them. CDR3 sequence reads: CASSLLSEGDTGELFF. The CDR3 DNA reads as TGTGCCAGCAGCCTTCTATCAGAGGGGGATACCGGGGAGCTGTTTTTT.

The gene calls are TRBV7-9 and TRBJ2-5, with unresolved D. The CDR3 has 14 residues. Per the germline V gene, CDR1 is SEHNR and CDR2 is FQNEAQ (reference sequence). V was shortened by 0 bases and J by 2 bases, with 7 bases between the two germline ends. CDR3 sequence reads: CASSLAEPQETQYF. The CDR3, as DNA: TGTGCCAGCAGCTTAGCGGAGCCACAAGAGACCCAGTACTTC.

CDR3 in amino acids: CASGRGALGYGYTF. DNA for the CDR3: TGTGCCAGCGGCCGGGGGGCGCTTGGCTATGGCTACACCTTC. The chain carries TRBV27 and TRBJ1-2; tentatively, D is TRBD1 (6 bases). Germline V CDR1 and CDR2: MNHEY, SMNVEV (reference sequence). This CDR3 comprises 14 residues. Trimming took off 8 bases at V and 4 bases at J, with 17 bases between the two ends.

The table lists this clonotype with a few counts. The rearrangement uses TRBV20-1 and TRBJ2-7; 8 positions agree with TRBD2. Germline values: CDR1 DFQATT, CDR2 SNEGSKA (reference sequence). V lost 0 bases, J lost 5 bases, and 6 bases stayed unmatched. The CDR3 extends over 14 amino acids. The CDR3 loop reads CSARDLAGGHEQYF. The CDR3 nucleotides read TGCAGTGCTAGAGATCTGGCGGGAGGACACGAGCAGTACTTC.

CDR3 nucleotides: TGTGCCAGCAGCCAACTAGCGGGGGCACACTACGAGCAGTACTTC. It codes for CASSQLAGAHYEQYF. The chain combines TRBV9 with TRBJ2-5; 11 bases map to TRBD2. The tail of the sequence fits TRBJ2-7 better, so the J call may be wrong. The CDR3 runs 15 residues. The germline V gene has CDR1 SGDLS and CDR2 YYNGEE.

The table lists this clonotype with a few counts. The rearrangement uses TRBV29-1 and TRBJ1-4; D is perhaps TRBD1 (6 bases). CDR1 is SQVTM, CDR2 ANQGSEA, per germline. The CDR3 has 11 residues. The V end lost 7 bases, the J end lost 8 bases, and 11 bases lay between the germline ends. CDR3 DNA: TGCAGCGGGGGTACAGGGGAAAAACTGTTTTTT. It translates to CSGGTGEKLFF.

This clonotype has just a few counts. The chain has TRBV7-2 and TRBJ2-5; D may be TRBD1 (5 bases). The CDR3 has 14 residues. Trimming stripped 2 bases from V and 5 bases from J, with 12 bases between. CDR1 SGHTA and CDR2 FQGNSA come from the germline V gene. CDR3 coding DNA: TGTGCCAGCAGCTTAAGGGGTGACTTCGAGACCCAGTACTTC. It yields the protein CASSLRGDFETQYF.

This clonotype has more than one count but fewer than ten. The chain carries TRBV2 and TRBJ2-5, with D possibly matching TRBD2 (5 bases). The DNA end is a closer match to TRBJ2-7, so the J assignment may be wrong. Germline V CDR1 and CDR2: SNHLY, FYNNEI. This CDR3 region has 15 residues. The CDR3 nucleotides are TGTGCCAGCAGTCGCCACGGACTTCTTGGCAACGAGCAGTACTTC. It yields the protein CASSRHGLLGNEQYF.

This chain uses TRBV6-1 with TRBJ2-7; D gene ambiguous. Germline V gene data show CDR1 as MNHNS and CDR2 as SASEGT. V gave up 3 bases and J gave up 0 bases, with 9 bases separating them. This CDR3 is built from 14 residues. Written as DNA, the CDR3 is TGTGCCAGCAGTGAGTACAGCAGCTCCTACGAGCAGTACTTC. Its protein is CASSEYSSSYEQYF.

This clonotype was seen more than once but under ten times. The chain employs TRBV6-1 and TRBJ1-3, with 8 positions matching TRBD1. The CDR3 runs 13 residues. With 4 bases clipped from V and 9 bases from J, the junction kept 5 bases outside the gene matches. Germline V gene lookup returns CDR1 MNHNS and CDR2 SASEGT. This CDR3 reads CASSAPGGTTIYF. The CDR3 DNA is TGTGCCAGCAGTGCCCCAGGGGGCACCACCATATATTTT.

In its sample, this clonotype was seen a few times. This chain links TRBV12-3 or TRBV12-4 with TRBJ2-1, with 12 bases aligning to TRBD2. V lost 7 bases and J lost 8; bases outside the gene matches: 9. The CDR3 spans 15 residues. The CDR3: CASKPGLAGFYEQFF. In nucleotides, the CDR3 is TGTGCCAGCAAACCAGGACTAGCGGGGTTCTATGAGCAGTTCTTC.

This clonotype was found once. The rearrangement links TRBV12-3 or TRBV12-4 to TRBJ1-2; D is unresolved. Trimming left V 5 bases short and J 6 bases short, with 16 bases between. The CDR3 is 14 residues long. In nucleotides, the CDR3 is TGTGCCAGCAGTCACACAGACGGGGTGAATGGCTACACCTTC. Its protein is CASSHTDGVNGYTF.